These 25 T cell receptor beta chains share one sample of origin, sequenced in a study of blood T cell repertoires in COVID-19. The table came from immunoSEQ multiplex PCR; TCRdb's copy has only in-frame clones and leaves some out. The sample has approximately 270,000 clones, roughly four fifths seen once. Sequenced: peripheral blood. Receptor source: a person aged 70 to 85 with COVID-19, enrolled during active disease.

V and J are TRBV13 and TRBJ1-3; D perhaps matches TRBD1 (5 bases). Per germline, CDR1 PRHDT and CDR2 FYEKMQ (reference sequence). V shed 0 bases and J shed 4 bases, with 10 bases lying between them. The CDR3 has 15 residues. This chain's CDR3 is CASSLGGTTGNTIYF. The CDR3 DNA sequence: TGTGCCAGCAGCTTAGGGGGGACTACCGGAAACACCATATATTTT.

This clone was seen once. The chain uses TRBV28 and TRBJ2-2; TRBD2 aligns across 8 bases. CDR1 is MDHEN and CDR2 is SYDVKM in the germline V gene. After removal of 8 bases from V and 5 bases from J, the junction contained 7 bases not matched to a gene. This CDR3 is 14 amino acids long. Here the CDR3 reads CASSGTSRTGELFF. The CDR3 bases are TGTGCCAGCTCCGGGACTAGTAGGACCGGGGAGCTGTTTTTT.

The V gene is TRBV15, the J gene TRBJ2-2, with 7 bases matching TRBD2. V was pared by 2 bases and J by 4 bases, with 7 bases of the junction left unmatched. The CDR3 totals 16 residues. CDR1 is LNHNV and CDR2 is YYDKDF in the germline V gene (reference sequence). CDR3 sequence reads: CATSRKRAGPTGELFF. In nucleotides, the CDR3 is TGTGCCACCAGCAGAAAAAGAGCGGGACCCACCGGGGAGCTGTTTTTT.

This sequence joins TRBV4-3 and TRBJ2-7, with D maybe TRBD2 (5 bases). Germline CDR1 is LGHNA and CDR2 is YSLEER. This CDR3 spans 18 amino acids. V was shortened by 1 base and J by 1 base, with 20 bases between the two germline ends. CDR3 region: CASSQVSPGGGYSYEQYF. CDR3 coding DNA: TGCGCCAGCAGCCAAGTTTCCCCCGGCGGAGGATATTCCTACGAGCAGTACTTC.

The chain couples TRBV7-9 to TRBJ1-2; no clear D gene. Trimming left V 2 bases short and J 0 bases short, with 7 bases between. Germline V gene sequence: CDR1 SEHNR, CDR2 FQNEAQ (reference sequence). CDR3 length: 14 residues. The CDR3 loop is CASSLLQTNYGYTF. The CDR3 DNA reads TGTGCCAGCAGCTTATTACAAACTAACTATGGCTACACCTTC.

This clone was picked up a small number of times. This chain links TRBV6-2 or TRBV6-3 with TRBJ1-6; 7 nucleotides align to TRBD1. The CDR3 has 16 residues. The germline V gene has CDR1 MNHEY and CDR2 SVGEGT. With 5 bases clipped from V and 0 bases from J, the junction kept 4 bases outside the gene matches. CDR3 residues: CASSPRDSSYNSPLHF. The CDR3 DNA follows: TGTGCCAGCAGTCCCCGGGACAGCTCCTATAATTCACCCCTCCACTTT.

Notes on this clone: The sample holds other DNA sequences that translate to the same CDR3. In nucleotides, the CDR3 is TGTGCCAGCAGCTTAGGACAGAACACCGGGGAGCTGTTTTTT. It translates to CASSLGQNTGELFF. The genes are TRBV7-3 and TRBJ2-2, with D possibly TRBD1 on 5 matching bases. V was shortened by 2 bases and J by 1 base, with 5 bases between the two germline ends. CDR3 length: 14 residues. From germline, CDR1 is SGHTA and CDR2 FQGTGA.

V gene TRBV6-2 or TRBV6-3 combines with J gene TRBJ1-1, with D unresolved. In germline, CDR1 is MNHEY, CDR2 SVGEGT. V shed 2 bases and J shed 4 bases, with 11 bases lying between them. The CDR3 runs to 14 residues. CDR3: CASSYNELRTEAFF. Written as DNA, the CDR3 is TGTGCCAGCAGTTACAATGAGTTGCGCACTGAAGCTTTCTTT.

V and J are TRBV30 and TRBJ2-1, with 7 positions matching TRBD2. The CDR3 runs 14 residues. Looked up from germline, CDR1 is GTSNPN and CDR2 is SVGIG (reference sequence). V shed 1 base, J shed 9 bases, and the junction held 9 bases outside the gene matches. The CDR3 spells CAWSEGAGVVEQFF. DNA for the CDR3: TGTGCCTGGAGTGAAGGGGCGGGAGTGGTTGAGCAGTTCTTC.

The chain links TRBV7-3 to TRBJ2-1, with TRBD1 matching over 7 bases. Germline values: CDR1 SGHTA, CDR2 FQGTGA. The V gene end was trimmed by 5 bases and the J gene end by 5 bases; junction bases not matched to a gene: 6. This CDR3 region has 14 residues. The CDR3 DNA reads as TGTGCCAGCAGCACGACAGGGTCTCACAATGAGCAGTTCTTC. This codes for CASSTTGSHNEQFF.

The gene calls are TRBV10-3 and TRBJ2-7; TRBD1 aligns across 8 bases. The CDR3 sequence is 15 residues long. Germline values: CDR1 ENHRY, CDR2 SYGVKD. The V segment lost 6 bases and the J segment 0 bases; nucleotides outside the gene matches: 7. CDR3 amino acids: CAISMGQDSSYEQYF. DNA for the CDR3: TGTGCCATCAGCATGGGACAGGATAGCTCCTACGAGCAGTACTTC.

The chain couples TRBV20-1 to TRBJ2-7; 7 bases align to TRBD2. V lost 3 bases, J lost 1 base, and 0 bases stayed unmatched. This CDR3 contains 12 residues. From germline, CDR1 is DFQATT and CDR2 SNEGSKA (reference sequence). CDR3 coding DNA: TGCAGTGCTAGTAGCGGGTCCTACGAGCAGTACTTC. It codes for CSASSGSYEQYF.

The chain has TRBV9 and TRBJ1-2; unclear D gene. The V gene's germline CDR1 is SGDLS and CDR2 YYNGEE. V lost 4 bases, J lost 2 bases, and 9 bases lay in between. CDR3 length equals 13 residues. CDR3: CASSKTRNYGYTF. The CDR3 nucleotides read TGTGCCAGCAGCAAGACGAGGAACTATGGCTACACCTTC.

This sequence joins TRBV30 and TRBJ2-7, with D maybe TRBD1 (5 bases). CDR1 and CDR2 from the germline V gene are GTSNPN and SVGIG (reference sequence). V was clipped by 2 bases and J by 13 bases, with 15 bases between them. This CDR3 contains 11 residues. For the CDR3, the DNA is TGTGCCTGGAGTAGGGGTGCCGCGTACTACTTC. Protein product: CAWSRGAAYYF. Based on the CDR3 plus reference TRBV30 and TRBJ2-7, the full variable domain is SQTIHQWPATLVQPVGSPLSLECTVEGTSNPNLYWYRQAAGRGLQLLFYSVGIGQISSEVPQNLSASRPQDRQFILSSKKLLLSDSGFYLCAWSRGAAYYFGPGTRLTVT.

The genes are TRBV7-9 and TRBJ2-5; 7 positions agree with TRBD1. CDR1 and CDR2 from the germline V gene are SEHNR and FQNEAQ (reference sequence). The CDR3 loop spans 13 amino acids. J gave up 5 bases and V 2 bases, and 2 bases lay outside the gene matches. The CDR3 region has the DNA TGTGCCAGCAGCTTAACAGGGGTGGAGACCCAGTACTTC. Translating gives CASSLTGVETQYF.

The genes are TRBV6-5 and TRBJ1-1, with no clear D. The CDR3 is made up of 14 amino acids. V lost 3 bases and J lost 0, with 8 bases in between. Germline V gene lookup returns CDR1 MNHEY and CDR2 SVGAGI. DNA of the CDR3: TGTGCCAGCAGTTATTCGTTTATGAACACTGAAGCTTTCTTT. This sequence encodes CASSYSFMNTEAFF.

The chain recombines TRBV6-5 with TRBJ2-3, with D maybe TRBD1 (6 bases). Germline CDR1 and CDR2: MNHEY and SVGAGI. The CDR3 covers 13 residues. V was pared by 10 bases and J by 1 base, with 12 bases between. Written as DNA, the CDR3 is TGTGCCACCACCAAGGGGGGCACAGATACGCAGTATTTT. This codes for CATTKGGTDTQYF.

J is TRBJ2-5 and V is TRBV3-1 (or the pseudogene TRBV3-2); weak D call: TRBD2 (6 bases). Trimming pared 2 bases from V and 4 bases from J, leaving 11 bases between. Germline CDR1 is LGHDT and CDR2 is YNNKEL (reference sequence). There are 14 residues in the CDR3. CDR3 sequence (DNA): TGTGCCAGCAGCCAACCGGGAGTCCCAGAGACCCAGTACTTC. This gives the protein CASSQPGVPETQYF.

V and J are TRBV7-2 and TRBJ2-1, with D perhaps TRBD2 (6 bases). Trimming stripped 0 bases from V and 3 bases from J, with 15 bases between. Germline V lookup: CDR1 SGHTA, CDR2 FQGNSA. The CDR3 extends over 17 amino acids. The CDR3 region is CASSLAIGSGLYNEQFF. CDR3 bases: TGTGCCAGCAGCTTAGCGATCGGGAGCGGACTCTACAATGAGCAGTTCTTC.

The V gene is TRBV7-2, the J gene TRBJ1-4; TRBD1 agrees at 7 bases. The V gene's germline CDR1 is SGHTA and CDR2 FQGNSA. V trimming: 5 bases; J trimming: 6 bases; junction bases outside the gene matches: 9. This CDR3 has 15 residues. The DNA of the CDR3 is TGTGCCAGCAGCAGAGAACAGGGGAGCGATGAAAAACTGTTTTTT. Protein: CASSREQGSDEKLFF.

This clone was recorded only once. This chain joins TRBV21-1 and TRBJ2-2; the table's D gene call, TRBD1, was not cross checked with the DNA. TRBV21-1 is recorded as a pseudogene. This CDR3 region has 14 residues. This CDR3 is CASSKRTGGGELFF. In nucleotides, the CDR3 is TGTGCCAGCAGCAAAAGGACAGGAGGGGGGGAGCTGTTTTTT.

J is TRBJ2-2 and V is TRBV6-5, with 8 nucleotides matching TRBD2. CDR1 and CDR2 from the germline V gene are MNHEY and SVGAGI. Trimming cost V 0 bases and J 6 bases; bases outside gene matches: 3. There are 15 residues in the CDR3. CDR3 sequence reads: CASSYSFSGAGELFF. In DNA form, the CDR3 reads TGTGCCAGCAGTTACTCGTTTAGCGGGGCCGGGGAGCTGTTTTTT.

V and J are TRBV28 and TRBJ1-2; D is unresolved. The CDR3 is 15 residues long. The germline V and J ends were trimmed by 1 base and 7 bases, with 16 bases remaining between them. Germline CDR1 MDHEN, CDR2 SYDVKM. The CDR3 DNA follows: TGTGCCAGCAGTTTATCTTTTACTTTGGGGAGTGGCTACACCTTC. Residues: CASSLSFTLGSGYTF.

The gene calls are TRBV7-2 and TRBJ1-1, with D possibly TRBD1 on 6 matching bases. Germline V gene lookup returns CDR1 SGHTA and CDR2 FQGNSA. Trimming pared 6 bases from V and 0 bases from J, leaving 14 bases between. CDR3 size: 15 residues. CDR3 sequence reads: CASRGGGTVNTEAFF. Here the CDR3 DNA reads TGTGCCAGCAGGGGAGGGGGGACGGTGAACACTGAAGCTTTCTTT.

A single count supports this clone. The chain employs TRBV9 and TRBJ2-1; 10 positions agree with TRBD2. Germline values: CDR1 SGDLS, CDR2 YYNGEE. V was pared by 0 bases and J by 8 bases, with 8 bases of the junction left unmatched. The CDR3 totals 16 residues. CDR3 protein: CASSVDLAGVIDEQFF. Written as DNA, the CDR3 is TGTGCCAGCAGCGTAGATCTAGCGGGAGTAATCGATGAGCAGTTCTTC.